The 14 T cell receptor beta chains presented below share a single source sample, sequenced in a study of cytomegalovirus exposure and HLA in healthy donors. Clones were read by immunoSEQ multiplex PCR, and TCRdb kept only the in-frame ones, dropping some. There are some 140,000 clones in the sample; roughly 84% occur only once, and 2.1% lies in the top ten. Sequencing was performed on PBMCs. All receptors derive from a human donor in good health.

The chain joins TRBV2 to TRBJ1-4; 7 bases line up with TRBD1. This CDR3 has 14 residues. The junction had 7 bases not matched to a gene; V was cut back by 6 bases and J by 6 bases. Germline assignment: CDR1 SNHLY and CDR2 FYNNEI. CDR3 sequence (DNA): TGTGCCAGCAGCCCGGACAGGAATTATGAAAAACTGTTTTTT. Translating gives CASSPDRNYEKLFF.

This clone was observed a single time. This chain connects TRBV11-2 to TRBJ2-7; D is ambiguous. CDR3 size: 13 residues. The V end was cut by 6 bases, the J end by 0 bases, with 9 bases between. Germline CDR1 and CDR2: SGHAT and FQNNGV. The CDR3 is CASRIISSYEQYF. The CDR3 coding sequence is TGTGCCAGCAGGATAATCAGCTCCTACGAGCAGTACTTC.

The V and J genes are TRBV5-6 and TRBJ1-4; 7 nucleotides match TRBD1. V lost 4 bases, J lost 4 bases, and 10 bases stayed unmatched. This CDR3 comprises 16 residues. Germline V gene sequence: CDR1 SGHDT, CDR2 YYEEEE. CDR3 amino acids: CASSALTGQLNEKLFF. Here the CDR3 DNA reads TGTGCCAGCAGCGCCCTAACGGGACAGCTTAATGAAAAACTGTTTTTT.

CDR3 in amino acids: CASSGGRTTYNEQFF. The DNA of the CDR3 is TGTGCCAGCAGCGGAGGGAGGACCACCTACAATGAGCAGTTCTTC. The V gene is TRBV9, the J gene TRBJ2-1; a possible D gene is TRBD2 (6 bases). Germline V gene data show CDR1 as SGDLS and CDR2 as YYNGEE. The CDR3 runs 15 residues. Between the trimmed V and J ends, which lost 3 bases and 2 bases, there was a span of 12 bases. The full variable domain, its missing parts supplied by reference TRBV9 and TRBJ2-1, is DSGVTQTPKHLITATGQRVTLRCSPRSGDLSVYWYQQSLDQGLQFLIQYYNGEERAKGNILERFSAQQFPDLHSELNLSSLELGDSALYFCASSGGRTTYNEQFFGPGTRLTVL.

The chain recombines TRBV5-5 with TRBJ2-7, with a possible D match to TRBD2 (6 bases). Trimming took 7 bases from V and 0 from J, leaving 20 bases between them. The CDR3 runs to 16 residues. CDR1 is SGHKS and CDR2 is YYEKEE in the germline V gene (reference sequence). The CDR3 DNA sequence: TGTGCCAGCTCGATGTGGGGAGGTTCTAGCTCCTACGAGCAGTACTTC. Translating gives CASSMWGGSSSYEQYF.

The rearrangement uses TRBV7-2 and TRBJ2-3; 10 bases are a match to TRBD2. The CDR3 runs 18 residues. CDR1 SGHTA and CDR2 FQGNSA come from the germline V gene. The V segment lost 1 base and the J segment 6 bases; nucleotides outside the gene matches: 13. The chain's CDR3 is CASSLVASSGGGRDTQYF. CDR3 in DNA: TGTGCCAGCAGCTTAGTAGCTTCTAGCGGGGGTGGCCGGGATACGCAGTATTTT.

The V call is TRBV30, the J call TRBJ1-5; D is perhaps TRBD1 (6 bases). The V gene's germline CDR1 is GTSNPN and CDR2 SVGIG (reference sequence). The CDR3 spans 13 residues. V lost 1 base, J lost 5 bases, and 9 bases lay in between. The CDR3 loop reads CAWSDREDQPQHF. CDR3 coding DNA: TGTGCCTGGAGTGACAGGGAAGATCAGCCCCAGCATTTT.

The gene calls are TRBV11-3 and TRBJ2-1; D might be TRBD2 (6 bases). CDR3 length: 16 amino acids. The germline gives CDR1 SGHNT, CDR2 YENEEA. V was shortened by 2 bases and J by 7 bases, with 18 bases between the two germline ends. The CDR3 nucleotides read TGTGCCAGCAGCTTAAGTCGGCGGGAAGTGTTAAATGAGCAGTTCTTC. Its translation: CASSLSRREVLNEQFF.

A single count supports this clone. The chain carries TRBV5-6 and TRBJ1-2; 7 bases are shared with TRBD1. Germline V CDR1 and CDR2: SGHDT, YYEEEE. The V gene end was trimmed by 4 bases and the J gene end by 4 bases; junction bases not matched to a gene: 7. The CDR3 totals 14 residues. CDR3 loop: CASSPQDRSYGYTF. CDR3 bases: TGTGCCAGCAGCCCCCAGGACAGGTCCTATGGCTACACCTTC.

The sample holds one count of this clone. The CDR3 here is CASSSRQGPSGQPQHF. The DNA for the CDR3 is TGTGCCAGCAGTTCACGACAGGGCCCCTCGGGTCAGCCCCAGCATTTT. The rearrangement links TRBV28 to TRBJ1-5; 7 bases are shared with TRBD1. Germline V gene data show CDR1 as MDHEN and CDR2 as SYDVKM. This CDR3 contains 16 residues. V lost 4 bases, J lost 6 bases, and 12 bases stayed unmatched.

This clone was detected only once. The chain joins TRBV29-1 to TRBJ2-7, with TRBD2 as a possible D gene (7 bases). Trimming pared 4 bases from V and 0 bases from J, leaving 19 bases between. Germline V gene lookup returns CDR1 SQVTM and CDR2 ANQGSEA. The length of the CDR3 is 16 residues. The CDR3 is CSVAGGRTGSSYEQYF. The DNA of the CDR3 is TGCAGCGTTGCCGGGGGGAGAACAGGGAGCTCCTACGAGCAGTACTTC.

This rearrangement joins TRBV16 to TRBJ2-7; D not resolved. Germline V gives CDR1 KGHSY, CDR2 FQNENV. The CDR3 has 13 amino acids. The V and J ends lost 5 bases and 8 bases respectively, with 16 bases between them. The DNA for the CDR3 is TGTGCCAGCAGCTTCGAGGCAAGAGAGAAGCAGTACTTC. As protein: CASSFEAREKQYF.

The chain carries TRBV21-1 and TRBJ1-3; TRBD1 is the table's D call and was not checked against the DNA. TRBV21-1 represents a pseudogene. The CDR3 length is 15 residues. For the CDR3, the DNA is TGTGCCAGCAGCACAGAGACAGGGACAGGAAACACCATATATTTT. Translating gives CASSTETGTGNTIYF.

V gene TRBV2 combines with J gene TRBJ1-6; D uncertain. V lost 6 bases and J lost 0, with 6 bases in between. Per germline, CDR1 SNHLY and CDR2 FYNNEI. The CDR3 has 14 amino acids. The CDR3, as DNA: TGTGCCAGCAGCAGAAGCTCCTATAATTCACCCCTCCACTTT. It encodes CASSRSSYNSPLHF.